This T cell receptor beta chain was captured in a study of blood T cell repertoires in COVID-19. Sequenced by immunoSEQ multiplex PCR; TCRdb stores in-frame clones only, minus some. The sample has roughly 250,000 clones, 80% to 90% seen once. The J segment lost 2 bases and the V segment lost 6 bases, leaving 3 bases of the junction unmatched. This CDR3 has 13 amino acids. Germline-derived CDR1 and CDR2 are WNHNN and SYGVQD (reference sequence). This receptor was taken from a woman between 40 and 55 years old with acute or convalescent COVID-19. The specimen sequenced was peripheral blood. The rearrangement uses TRBV10-1 and TRBJ2-5; the match to TRBD2 covers 7 bases. The CDR3 reads CASSRGGQETQYF. The CDR3 DNA reads as TGCGCCAGCAGCCGGGGAGGGCAAGAGACCCAGTACTTC.